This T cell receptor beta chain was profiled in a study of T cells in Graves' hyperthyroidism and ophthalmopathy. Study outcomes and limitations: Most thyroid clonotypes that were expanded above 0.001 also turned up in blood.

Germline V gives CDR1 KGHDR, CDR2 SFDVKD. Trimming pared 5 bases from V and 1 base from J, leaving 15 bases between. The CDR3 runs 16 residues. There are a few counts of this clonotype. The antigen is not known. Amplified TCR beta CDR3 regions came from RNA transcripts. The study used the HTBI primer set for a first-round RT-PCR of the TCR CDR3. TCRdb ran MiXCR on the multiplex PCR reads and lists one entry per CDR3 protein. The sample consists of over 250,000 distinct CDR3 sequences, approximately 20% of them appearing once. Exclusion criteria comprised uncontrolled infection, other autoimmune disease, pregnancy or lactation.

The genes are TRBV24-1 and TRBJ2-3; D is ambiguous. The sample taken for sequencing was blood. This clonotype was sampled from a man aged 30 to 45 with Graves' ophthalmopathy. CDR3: CATSARAPGGTDTQYF. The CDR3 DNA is TGTGCCACCAGTGCCCGAGCGCCAGGAGGCACAGATACGCAGTATTTT.